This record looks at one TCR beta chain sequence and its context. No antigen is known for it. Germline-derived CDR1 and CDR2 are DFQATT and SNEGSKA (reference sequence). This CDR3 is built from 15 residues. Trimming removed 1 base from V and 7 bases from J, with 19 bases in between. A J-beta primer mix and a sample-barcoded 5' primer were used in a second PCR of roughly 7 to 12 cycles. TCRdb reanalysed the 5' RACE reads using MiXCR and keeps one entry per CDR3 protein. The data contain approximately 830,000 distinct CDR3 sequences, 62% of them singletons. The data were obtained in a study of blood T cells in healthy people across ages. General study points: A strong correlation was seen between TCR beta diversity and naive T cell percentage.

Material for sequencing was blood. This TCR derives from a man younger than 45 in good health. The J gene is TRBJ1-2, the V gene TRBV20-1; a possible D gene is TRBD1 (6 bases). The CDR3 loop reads CSARVSGHTESGYTF. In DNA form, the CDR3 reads TGCAGTGCTAGAGTTTCGGGACACACGGAAAGTGGCTACACCTTC.